A selection of T cell receptor beta chains follows, all from one sample in a study of blood T cell repertoires in COVID-19. Repertoires were generated with immunoSEQ multiplex PCR, while TCRdb's copy carries only in-frame clones and drops some. The data show about 200,000 clones, 86% seen once. The specimen sequenced was PBMCs or T cells enriched from blood (not recorded which). The receptors were sampled from a man aged 40-49 years with acute COVID-19. CDR3s include the opening cysteine and the closing phenylalanine or tryptophan.

J gene,V gene,CDR3 protein
TRBJ2-5,TRBV7-2,CASSLVLETQYF
TRBJ2-1,TRBV5-1,CASSLEASGNEQFF
TRBJ1-5,TRBV4-2,CASSQDMDQPQHF
TRBJ2-2,TRBV9,CASSAIQNTGELFF
TRBJ1-2,TRBV5-1,CASSPRDSYGYTF
TRBJ2-3,TRBV11-2,CASSLGGGSETQYF
TRBJ2-7,TRBV10-1,CASSESGTGVYEQYF
TRBJ1-4,TRBV2,CASSVEGLTREKLFF
TRBJ2-1,TRBV14,CASSQEVANEQFF
TRBJ2-2,TRBV2,CASRREASGRLSGTGELFF
TRBJ2-1,TRBV7-3,CASSLTPRNEQFF
TRBJ1-4,TRBV19,CASSPVQGMEKLFF
TRBJ2-1,TRBV6-2/TRBV6-3,CASSYDGGWQFF
TRBJ2-2,TRBV2,CASSGGRTNAGELFF
TRBJ1-1,TRBV28,CASRATGNTEAFF
TRBJ2-3,TRBV7-3,CASSLTYTDTQYF
TRBJ1-5,TRBV30,CAWSGQEYQPQHF